These T cell receptor beta chains were read from a single sample in a study of CD8 T cells in ankylosing spondylitis. From the 5' RACE reads, TCRdb called clonotypes with MiXCR, one entry per CDR3 protein. The profile shows 150,000 or so distinct CDR3 sequences, 15% to 20% of them singletons. Source material: blood, either unsorted or a sorted T cell fraction (not recorded which). These receptors were collected from a male donor with ankylosing spondylitis or in good health (not recorded which). Both conserved end residues are part of each CDR3.

J gene	V gene	CDR3 protein
TRBJ2-1	TRBV30	CAWSVLRPTIKSPNEQFF
TRBJ2-3	TRBV5-1	CASSPHSVGRDTQYF
TRBJ2-7	TRBV3-1	CASSQAGAYEQYF
TRBJ2-1	TRBV9	CASSVGGSLYNEQFF
TRBJ2-3	TRBV11-2	CASSLDHIGMSWGDTQYF
TRBJ1-2	TRBV5-1	CASSLAGQESGYTF
TRBJ2-1	TRBV6-1	CASSELGGVSYNEQFF
TRBJ2-3	TRBV9	CASSSTSRTGGGDTQYF
TRBJ2-7	TRBV10-3	CAISGDGTYEQYF
TRBJ1-2	TRBV9	CASSLETGGKGYGYTF
TRBJ2-2	TRBV30	CAWMTGHQTGELFF
TRBJ1-5	TRBV5-1	CASSLEPTGNHQPQHF
TRBJ2-5	TRBV7-2	CASSRQGRGQETQYF
TRBJ2-3	TRBV18	CASSTRITDTQYF
TRBJ1-1	TRBV29-1	CSVSVNTEAFF
TRBJ2-3	TRBV5-1	CASSTPGSGYTDTQYF
TRBJ2-3	TRBV11-2	CASSLEILVDTQYF
TRBJ2-2	TRBV7-2	CASSLTMTSRNTGELFF
TRBJ1-2	TRBV5-1	CASSLDVRNYGYTF
TRBJ2-2	TRBV6-1	CASEEYGNTGELFF
TRBJ2-1	TRBV18	CASSPRDRVNNEQFF
TRBJ1-1	TRBV28	CASSFQVNALNTEAFF
TRBJ2-1	TRBV6-2/TRBV6-3	CASRASGRGNEQFF
TRBJ2-1	TRBV20-1	CSARDGASSSYNEQFF
TRBJ2-6	TRBV12-3/TRBV12-4	CASSRSSVGGANVLTF
TRBJ2-1	TRBV29-1	CSVEGRQGLNEQFF
TRBJ1-1	TRBV7-2	CASSPQGIGTEAFF
TRBJ2-2	TRBV20-1	CSASSLPNTGELFF
TRBJ2-2	TRBV5-1	CASFYGGRSTGELFF
TRBJ2-3	TRBV5-1	CASSPAGMTDTQYF
TRBJ1-4	TRBV7-8	CASSLGSGSGANEKLFF
TRBJ2-1	TRBV29-1	CSWYERYNEQFF
TRBJ2-6	TRBV20-1	CCARGGQFFSGANVLTF
TRBJ2-3	TRBV7-2	CASRVGGAGTDTQYF
TRBJ2-7	TRBV2	CASWGTSGISYEQYF
TRBJ2-2	TRBV5-1	CASSLDRVNTGELFF
TRBJ2-7	TRBV5-1	CASSLEAGWYEQYF
TRBJ2-5	TRBV10-3	CAISPSGETQYF
TRBJ2-2	TRBV19	CASSIGYGQSHAGELFF
TRBJ2-7	TRBV12-3/TRBV12-4	CASSISAFYEQYF
TRBJ1-1	TRBV3-1	CASSPGNHNTEAFF
TRBJ2-7	TRBV29-1	CSVEDRGQGFEQYF
TRBJ1-1	TRBV5-1	CASSWDSNTEAFF
TRBJ2-1	TRBV10-3	CAIREDGNNEQFF
TRBJ1-4	TRBV5-1	CASSEQGAQDEKLFF
TRBJ1-4	TRBV27	CASSLRGVREKLFF
TRBJ1-4	TRBV5-1	CASSSGQTATNEKLFF
TRBJ2-3	TRBV2	CASVGWTLDTQYF